These 32 T cell receptor beta chains originate from one sample sequenced in a study of T cells after somatic rescue of genetic block. Measured with immunoSEQ multiplex PCR; TCRdb has only the in-frame clones, and not every one. The table records tens of thousands of clones, roughly 88% of them present only once. Sequencing used peripheral blood mononuclear cells (PBMCs). The receptors stem from a man in his thirties or forties.

This chain links TRBV6-4 with TRBJ2-2, with unresolved D. The V end was cut by 2 bases, the J end by 3 bases, with 4 bases between. Germline CDR1 and CDR2: MRHNA and SNTAGT. The CDR3 totals 13 residues. The CDR3 loop is CASSDPHTGELFF. The DNA of the CDR3 is TGTGCCAGCAGTGACCCTCACACCGGGGAGCTGTTTTTT.

The rearrangement links TRBV4-3 to TRBJ2-2, with TRBD2 as a possible D gene (6 bases). Trimming shortened V by 5 bases and J by 6 bases, and 13 bases separated the two germline ends. The CDR3 runs to 14 residues. Germline V lookup: CDR1 LGHNA, CDR2 YSLEER. The CDR3 loop is CASSFRLDSGELFF. CDR3 DNA sequence: TGCGCCAGCAGCTTCCGACTAGATTCCGGGGAGCTGTTTTTT.

J is TRBJ2-1 and V is TRBV7-2, with D perhaps matching TRBD2 (6 bases). CDR3 length: 14 amino acids. Between the trimmed V and J ends, which lost 5 bases and 10 bases, there was a span of 18 bases. Germline CDR1 and CDR2: SGHTA and FQGNSA. The CDR3 protein is CASSQPRGNGEQFF. CDR3 coding DNA: TGTGCCAGCAGCCAACCGCGGGGCAATGGGGAGCAGTTCTTC.

The V and J genes are TRBV30 and TRBJ2-5; D is perhaps TRBD2 (5 bases). This CDR3 is built from 14 residues. Looked up from germline, CDR1 is GTSNPN and CDR2 is SVGIG (reference sequence). V dropped 2 bases and J dropped 2 bases, with 12 bases sitting between them. CDR3 region: CAWSLGAEQETQYF. CDR3 bases: TGTGCCTGGAGTTTAGGAGCGGAGCAAGAGACCCAGTACTTC. The full variable domain, its missing parts supplied by reference TRBV30 and TRBJ2-5, is SQTIHQWPATLVQPVGSPLSLECTVEGTSNPNLYWYRQAAGRGLQLLFYSVGIGQISSEVPQNLSASRPQDRQFILSSKKLLLSDSGFYLCAWSLGAEQETQYFGPGTRLLVL.

The CDR3 region has the DNA TGCGCCAGCAGCCAACACAGCTACGAGCAGTACTTC. This translates into CASSQHSYEQYF. This sequence joins TRBV4-1 and TRBJ2-7; D unclear. Trimming removed 2 bases at V and 3 bases at J, with 5 bases between. The CDR3 spans 12 residues. The V gene's germline CDR1 is MGHRA and CDR2 YSYEKL.

This chain joins TRBV27 and TRBJ1-2; 9 nucleotides line up with TRBD1. The ends lost 3 bases at V and 0 bases at J; junction bases unmatched: 5. Looked up from germline, CDR1 is MNHEY and CDR2 is SMNVEV (reference sequence). This CDR3 comprises 16 residues. CDR3: CASSLDWDRANYGYTF. The CDR3 DNA follows: TGTGCCAGCAGTTTGGATTGGGACAGGGCTAACTATGGCTACACCTTC.

The chain combines TRBV15 with TRBJ2-5; the match to TRBD2 covers 16 bases. The J call is in doubt because the DNA end fits TRBJ2-7 better. The CDR3 spans 15 residues. CDR1 and CDR2 (germline): LNHNV, YYDKDF (reference sequence). For the CDR3, the DNA is TGTGCCACCAGCGGGACTAGCGGGGGGGCTTACGAGCAGTACTTC. Amino acid sequence: CATSGTSGGAYEQYF.

The V and J genes are TRBV7-2 and TRBJ1-4; D uncertain. Trimming took 0 bases from V and 4 from J, leaving 6 bases between them. The CDR3 length is 14 residues. From germline, CDR1 is SGHTA and CDR2 FQGNSA. The CDR3 loop reads CASSLAGINEKLFF. CDR3 nucleotide sequence: TGTGCCAGCAGCTTAGCGGGGATTAATGAAAAACTGTTTTTT.

The chain has TRBV9 and TRBJ2-7, with a possible D match to TRBD2 (5 bases). The CDR3 extends over 14 amino acids. Trimming pared 4 bases from V and 5 bases from J, leaving 16 bases between. Germline V gene data show CDR1 as SGDLS and CDR2 as YYNGEE. CDR3 coding DNA: TGTGCCAGCAGCAAAGAGGGCAGTCCCCACGAGCAGTACTTC. This codes for CASSKEGSPHEQYF.

This clone was recorded only once. This chain joins TRBV6-1 and TRBJ1-6; D gene unclear. Deletions cut 8 bases from V and 7 bases from J, with 15 bases between. Germline CDR1 MNHNS, CDR2 SASEGT. The CDR3 extends over 14 amino acids. CDR3 residues: CASVKETSNSPLHF. Here the CDR3 DNA reads TGTGCCAGCGTTAAGGAGACAAGCAATTCACCCCTCCACTTT.

CDR3 region: CASSFRDLNTEAFF. CDR3 coding DNA: TGTGCCAGCAGTTTTAGGGACTTGAACACTGAAGCTTTCTTT. The chain joins TRBV27 to TRBJ1-1; weak D call: TRBD1 (5 bases). V was trimmed by 3 bases and J by 0 bases, leaving 8 bases between them. The CDR3 length is 14 residues. Germline CDR1 and CDR2: MNHEY and SMNVEV (reference sequence).

This chain joins TRBV6-1 and TRBJ1-1; D is perhaps TRBD1 (5 bases). CDR3 length: 16 residues. The germline V gene encodes CDR1 MNHNS and CDR2 SASEGT. Trimming removed 2 bases at V and 0 bases at J, with 13 bases between. The CDR3 sequence: CASSERGSGLNTEAFF. The CDR3 DNA reads as TGTGCCAGCAGTGAAAGAGGGTCAGGGTTGAACACTGAAGCTTTCTTT.

This rearrangement joins TRBV7-3 to TRBJ2-7; 13 bases align to TRBD2. This CDR3 region has 15 residues. J was trimmed by 12 bases and V by 5 bases; bases with no gene match: 13. CDR1 and CDR2 (germline): SGHTA, FQGTGA. DNA for the CDR3: TGTGCCAGCAGCCAAGGTGGACTAGCGGGGGAGGCTTGGTACTTC. Protein: CASSQGGLAGEAWYF.

The gene calls are TRBV30 and TRBJ2-7, with D possibly being TRBD1 or TRBD2 (6 bases each). Per the germline V gene, CDR1 is GTSNPN and CDR2 is SVGIG (reference sequence). Trimming stripped 0 bases from V and 5 bases from J, with 11 bases between. The CDR3 is 13 residues long. CDR3 sequence: CAWSVGGTDEQYF. The CDR3 DNA sequence: TGTGCCTGGAGTGTAGGGGGGACGGACGAGCAGTACTTC.

In this sample, this clone turned up a few times. The rearrangement joins TRBV10-3 to TRBJ1-2; D might be TRBD1 (5 bases). Germline CDR1 and CDR2: ENHRY and SYGVKD. This CDR3 comprises 13 residues. V gave up 3 bases and J gave up 5 bases, with 10 bases separating them. The CDR3 region is CAISEQENYGYTF. In DNA, the CDR3 is TGTGCCATCAGTGAACAGGAGAATTATGGCTACACCTTC.

This chain connects TRBV5-6 to TRBJ2-5; tentatively, D is TRBD2 (6 bases). The DNA end is more similar to TRBJ2-7, so the J call may be wrong. CDR3 length: 14 amino acids. Germline CDR1 SGHDT, CDR2 YYEEEE. CDR3 amino acids: CASSLRDSIGEQYF. The DNA of the CDR3 is TGTGCCAGCAGCCTCCGGGACTCAATAGGCGAGCAGTACTTC.

The CDR3 region is CASSLSSGTYEQYF. In DNA form, the CDR3 reads TGCGCCAGCAGCTTGTCTAGCGGTACATACGAGCAGTACTTC. The rearrangement links TRBV5-1 to TRBJ2-7, with 7 bases identical to TRBD2. V shed 1 base and J 4 bases; nucleotides not matched to a gene: 5. The CDR3 has 14 residues. Germline V gene lookup returns CDR1 SGHRS and CDR2 YFSETQ.

This clone was picked up one time. This chain uses TRBV7-9 with TRBJ2-2; D not certain. Germline CDR1 is SEHNR and CDR2 is FQNEAQ (reference sequence). The CDR3 contains 14 residues. V dropped 2 bases and J dropped 4 bases, with 8 bases sitting between them. The CDR3 DNA is TGTGCCAGCAGCTTATGGATCGCCACCGGGGAGCTGTTTTTT. It encodes CASSLWIATGELFF.

The chain joins TRBV27 to TRBJ2-3, with D maybe TRBD1 (5 bases). CDR1 and CDR2 from the germline V gene are MNHEY and SMNVEV (reference sequence). The CDR3 has 14 amino acids. V gave up 9 bases and J gave up 7 bases, with 20 bases separating them. CDR3 sequence: CASRDWGLQNTQYF. CDR3 DNA: TGTGCCAGTCGCGATTGGGGCTTACAAAATACGCAGTATTTT.

This chain links TRBV29-1 with TRBJ2-3, with 7 bases that match TRBD1. Germline lookup yields CDR1 SQVTM and CDR2 ANQGSEA. J gave up 2 bases and V 7 bases, and 6 bases lay outside the gene matches. This CDR3 comprises 13 residues. The CDR3 loop reads CSARDRHTDTQYF. CDR3 nucleotide sequence: TGCAGCGCCAGGGACAGACACACAGATACGCAGTATTTT.

This clone was found once. The gene calls are TRBV15 and TRBJ2-3; 9 bases match TRBD2. Germline V gene data show CDR1 as LNHNV and CDR2 as YYDKDF (reference sequence). V was pared by 0 bases and J by 3 bases, with 4 bases of the junction left unmatched. The CDR3 has 16 residues. This chain's CDR3 is CATSRDRGRVTDTQYF. The DNA for the CDR3 is TGTGCCACCAGCAGAGATCGCGGGAGGGTGACAGATACGCAGTATTTT.

This clone was counted once. The chain couples TRBV14 to TRBJ2-1, with a possible D match to TRBD2 (7 bases). In germline, CDR1 is SGHDN, CDR2 FVKESK. Trimming took off 6 bases at V and 1 base at J, with 22 bases between the two ends. The CDR3 spans 18 residues. The chain's CDR3 is CASSSRWGGGLSYNEQFF. In DNA form, the CDR3 reads TGTGCCAGCAGTTCGAGGTGGGGCGGGGGCCTTTCCTACAATGAGCAGTTCTTC.

The chain links TRBV18 to TRBJ2-7; tentative D call: TRBD2 (5 bases). The CDR3 has 14 residues. V was shortened by 3 bases and J by 0 bases, with 9 bases between the two germline ends. CDR1 KGHSH and CDR2 LQKENI come from the germline V gene. The CDR3 reads CASSPGISSYEQYF. The CDR3 nucleotides are TGTGCCAGCTCACCCGGGATTAGCTCCTACGAGCAGTACTTC.

This rearrangement joins TRBV15 to TRBJ2-3; a weak D match, TRBD2 (6 bases). The CDR3 contains 17 residues. V was shortened by 0 bases and J by 5 bases, with 18 bases between the two germline ends. Germline lookup yields CDR1 LNHNV and CDR2 YYDKDF (reference sequence). The CDR3 spells CATSRDSGRGALDTQYF. The CDR3 DNA follows: TGTGCCACCAGCAGAGATAGTGGGCGGGGCGCTCTAGATACGCAGTATTTT.

V usage is TRBV6-1 and J usage is TRBJ1-4, with 7 bases identical to TRBD1. The length of the CDR3 is 13 residues. The junction had 7 bases not matched to a gene; V was cut back by 2 bases and J by 13 bases. CDR1 is MNHNS, CDR2 SASEGT, per germline. This CDR3 is CASSEPRGFSLFF. The CDR3 DNA reads as TGTGCCAGCAGTGAACCCAGGGGGTTTTCACTGTTTTTT.

This sequence joins TRBV2 and TRBJ2-7, with 8 bases matching TRBD1. Trimming cost V 5 bases and J 5 bases; bases outside gene matches: 8. The CDR3 has 14 amino acids. Germline loops: CDR1 SNHLY, CDR2 FYNNEI. The CDR3 region has the DNA TGTGCCAGCAGTTATGGACAGGGAGCCAACGAGCAGTACTTC. Protein: CASSYGQGANEQYF.

The rearrangement uses TRBV5-4 and TRBJ2-2; 10 bases fit TRBD1. The CDR3 totals 15 residues. The J segment lost 4 bases and the V segment lost 4 bases, leaving 4 bases of the junction unmatched. The germline V gene has CDR1 SGHNT and CDR2 YYREEE (reference sequence). CDR3 sequence (DNA): TGTGCCAGCAGCCACTGGGACAGGGGCACCGGGGAGCTGTTTTTT. It translates to CASSHWDRGTGELFF.

V and J are TRBV27 and TRBJ2-3, with D hard to call. V was pared by 2 bases and J by 4 bases, with 7 bases between. This CDR3 has 13 amino acids. CDR1 and CDR2 (germline): MNHEY, SMNVEV (reference sequence). The CDR3 DNA sequence: TGTGCCAGCAGTTTACCCTCCTCAGATACGCAGTATTTT. Its protein product is CASSLPSSDTQYF.

The V call is TRBV29-1, the J call TRBJ2-3; the match to TRBD1 covers 9 bases. Trimming removed 7 bases from V and 4 bases from J; junction bases left unmatched: 9. The CDR3 length is 14 residues. CDR1 and CDR2 (germline): SQVTM, ANQGSEA. The CDR3: CSAGQGRLADTQYF. The CDR3 region has the DNA TGCAGCGCTGGACAGGGGAGGCTCGCAGATACGCAGTATTTT.

This clone was seen more than once but under ten times. The rearrangement links TRBV19 to TRBJ2-2; no reliable D call. Trimming removed 5 bases at V and 6 bases at J, with 16 bases between. The CDR3 has 15 amino acids. Germline V gives CDR1 LNHDA, CDR2 SQIVND (reference sequence). CDR3 sequence: CASSSPGGGAGELFF. As DNA, the CDR3 is TGTGCCAGTAGTTCACCGGGTGGTGGCGCCGGGGAGCTGTTTTTT.

The chain employs TRBV7-2 and TRBJ1-6; a possible D gene is TRBD1 (5 bases). The germline V gene has CDR1 SGHTA and CDR2 FQGNSA. V was pared by 3 bases and J by 9 bases, with 12 bases between. This CDR3 contains 14 residues. CDR3 protein: CASSLGQGTSPLHF. As DNA, the CDR3 is TGTGCCAGCAGCTTGGGTCAGGGAACTTCACCCCTCCACTTT.

The chain uses TRBV6-5 and TRBJ1-6; TRBD1 might be the D (5 bases). The germline V gene has CDR1 MNHEY and CDR2 SVGAGI. This CDR3 is built from 15 residues. Trimming shortened V by 0 bases and J by 7 bases, and 10 bases separated the two germline ends. The CDR3: CASSYSNRMNSPLHF. CDR3 DNA sequence: TGTGCCAGCAGTTACTCTAACAGGATGAATTCACCCCTCCACTTT.